The rows below give T cell receptor beta chains drawn from one sample of a study of shared clonotypes between healthy human individuals. Using immunoSEQ multiplex PCR, the repertoire was profiled, and TCRdb retains in-frame clones only, with some absent. The table lists some 2,100,000 clones, approximately 96% of them singletons. The sequenced sample consisted of naive CD4+ T cells sorted from blood. These receptors all come from a man between 18 and 29 years old in good health. Both conserved end residues are part of each CDR3. The D gene is left open where the match is weak. Expanded clones are given a class, and other clones once, few, many or no size at all.

d_call: -; j_call: TRBJ2-7; clone_size: once; v_call: TRBV4-1; cdr3_nt: TGCGCCAGCAGCCATAAAGGGCGGGACAAGACCTACGAGCAGTACTTC; cdr3_aa: CASSHKGRDKTYEQYF
d_call: TRBD1; j_call: TRBJ2-5; clone_size: -; v_call: TRBV11-3; cdr3_nt: TGTGCCAGCAGCGCCGGGACAGATCTCCAAGAGACCCAGTACTTC; cdr3_aa: CASSAGTDLQETQYF
d_call: -; j_call: TRBJ1-2; clone_size: -; v_call: TRBV7-9; cdr3_nt: TGTGCCAGCAGCCACGGACGGCTCTATGGCTACACCTTC; cdr3_aa: CASSHGRLYGYTF
d_call: TRBD1; j_call: TRBJ1-2; clone_size: -; v_call: TRBV30; cdr3_nt: TGTGCCTGGATGGGACAGTCAAACTATGGCTACACCTTC; cdr3_aa: CAWMGQSNYGYTF
d_call: TRBD2; j_call: TRBJ2-7; clone_size: -; v_call: TRBV19; cdr3_nt: TGTGCCACCAGCCGGGGGGGCCCCCCCTACGAGCAGTACTTC; cdr3_aa: CATSRGGPPYEQYF
d_call: TRBD1; j_call: TRBJ1-1; clone_size: -; v_call: TRBV7-9; cdr3_nt: TGTGCCAGCAGCGCCAGTGCACTGATGGGACAGAGTAACACTGAAGCTTTCTTT; cdr3_aa: CASSASALMGQSNTEAFF
d_call: TRBD2; j_call: TRBJ2-7; clone_size: -; v_call: TRBV6-1; cdr3_nt: TGTGCCAGCACCGAACGGGGGGGGGCCTACGAGCAGTACTTC; cdr3_aa: CASTERGGAYEQYF
d_call: -; j_call: TRBJ2-7; clone_size: -; v_call: TRBV9; cdr3_nt: TGTGCCAGCAGCGTTGATGGTAGGTCGGGTTACGAGCAGTACTTC; cdr3_aa: CASSVDGRSGYEQYF
d_call: TRBD2; j_call: TRBJ2-3; clone_size: -; v_call: TRBV10-3; cdr3_nt: TGTGCCATCAGTGTAGCGGGAGAGCTAGATACGCAGTATTTT; cdr3_aa: CAISVAGELDTQYF
d_call: -; j_call: TRBJ2-7; clone_size: -; v_call: TRBV27; cdr3_nt: TGTGCCAGCAGTTTCAGAGGGGGAAGGGAGCAGTACTTC; cdr3_aa: CASSFRGGREQYF
d_call: TRBD2; j_call: TRBJ2-7; clone_size: once; v_call: TRBV5-1; cdr3_nt: TGCGCCAGCAGCCTGAGCGGGGCTAGCTACGAGCAGTACTTC; cdr3_aa: CASSLSGASYEQYF
d_call: -; j_call: TRBJ2-7; clone_size: -; v_call: TRBV6-6; cdr3_nt: TGTGCCAGCACCTACCGTGGGGGGAGCGACGAGCAGTACTTC; cdr3_aa: CASTYRGGSDEQYF
d_call: TRBD2; j_call: TRBJ2-1; clone_size: -; v_call: TRBV9; cdr3_nt: TGTGCCAGCAGCGCCGTTTATGGCGGGGGGGACAATGAGCAGTTCTTC; cdr3_aa: CASSAVYGGGDNEQFF
d_call: -; j_call: TRBJ2-3; clone_size: -; v_call: TRBV5-1; cdr3_nt: TGCGCCAGCACCGAGGGCCCCAGCACAGATACGCAGTATTTT; cdr3_aa: CASTEGPSTDTQYF
d_call: -; j_call: TRBJ1-1; clone_size: few; v_call: TRBV5-6; cdr3_nt: TGTGCCAGCAGCTTGGCCGGGGCCTCGAACACTGAAGCTTTCTTT; cdr3_aa: CASSLAGASNTEAFF
d_call: -; j_call: TRBJ1-5; clone_size: once; v_call: TRBV19; cdr3_nt: TGTGCCAGTAGGTCCCTCCCTGGGTACGACCAGCCCCAGCATTTT; cdr3_aa: CASRSLPGYDQPQHF
d_call: TRBD1; j_call: TRBJ1-1; clone_size: -; v_call: TRBV28; cdr3_nt: TGTGCCAGCAGTGGACAGGCGAACACTGAAGCTTTCTTT; cdr3_aa: CASSGQANTEAFF
d_call: TRBD1; j_call: TRBJ2-7; clone_size: -; v_call: TRBV18; cdr3_nt: TGTGCCAGCTCAGCCAGGGACAGTCAAATCGACGAGCAGTACTTC; cdr3_aa: CASSARDSQIDEQYF
d_call: TRBD1; j_call: TRBJ2-2; clone_size: -; v_call: TRBV5-1; cdr3_nt: TGCGCCAGCAGCCCCCAAGAGGGACAGGGTATCACCGGGGAGCTGTTTTTT; cdr3_aa: CASSPQEGQGITGELFF
d_call: -; j_call: TRBJ2-7; clone_size: once; v_call: TRBV18; cdr3_nt: TGTGCCAGCTCACCATTTATAGGGTCCTACGAGCAGTACTTC; cdr3_aa: CASSPFIGSYEQYF
d_call: -; j_call: TRBJ2-5; clone_size: -; v_call: TRBV30; cdr3_nt: TGTGCCTGGAGTGTAACCCGCAGAGGGGGAGGAGGAGAGACCCAGTACTTC; cdr3_aa: CAWSVTRRGGGGETQYF
d_call: -; j_call: TRBJ1-6; clone_size: -; v_call: TRBV30; cdr3_nt: TGTGCCTGGATGTCAGACAATAATTCACCCCTCCACTTT; cdr3_aa: CAWMSDNNSPLHF